The present TCR beta chain was sequenced within a study of blood T cell repertoires in COVID-19. Germline lookup yields CDR1 SGHRS and CDR2 YFSETQ. Trimming removed 2 bases from V and 5 bases from J; junction bases left unmatched: 10. The CDR3 is 15 amino acids. All enrollees were roughly 18 to 100 years old and from roughly 26 US areas. The repertoire was sequenced with immunoSEQ multiplex PCR; TCRdb's copy has only in-frame clones and lacks some. The data show about 81,000 clones, around 89% seen once. This chain joins TRBV5-1 and TRBJ2-7; 7 bases are shared with TRBD1. The TCR sequence derives from a woman aged 50 to 60 with acute COVID-19. Sequencing was done on a sample of PBMCs or T cells enriched from blood (not recorded which). CDR3 residues: CASSLEGASVHEQYF. The CDR3 DNA reads TGCGCCAGCAGCTTAGAGGGGGCTTCAGTCCACGAGCAGTACTTC.